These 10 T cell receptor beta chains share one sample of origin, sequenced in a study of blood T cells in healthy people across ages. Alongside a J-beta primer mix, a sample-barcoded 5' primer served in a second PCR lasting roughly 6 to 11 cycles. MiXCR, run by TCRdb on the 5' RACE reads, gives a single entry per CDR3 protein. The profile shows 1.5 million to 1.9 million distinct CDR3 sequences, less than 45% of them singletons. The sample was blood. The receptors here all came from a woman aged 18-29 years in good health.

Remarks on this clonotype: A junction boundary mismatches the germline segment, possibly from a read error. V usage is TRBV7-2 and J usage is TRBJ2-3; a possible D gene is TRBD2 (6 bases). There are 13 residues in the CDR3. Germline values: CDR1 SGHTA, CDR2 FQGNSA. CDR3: CAGSAGIEDTQYF. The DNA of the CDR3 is TGTGCCGGCAGCGCGGGGATTGAAGATACGCAGTATTTT.

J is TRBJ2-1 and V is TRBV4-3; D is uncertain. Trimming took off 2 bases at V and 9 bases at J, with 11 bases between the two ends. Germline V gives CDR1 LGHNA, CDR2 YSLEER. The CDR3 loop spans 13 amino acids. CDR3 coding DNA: TGCGCCAGCAGCCAACTGGTCATGGGTGAGCAGTTCTTC. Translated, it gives CASSQLVMGEQFF.

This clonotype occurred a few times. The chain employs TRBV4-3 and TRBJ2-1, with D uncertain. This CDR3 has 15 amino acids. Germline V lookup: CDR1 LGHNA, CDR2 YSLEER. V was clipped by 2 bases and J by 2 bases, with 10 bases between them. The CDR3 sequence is CASSQFQITYNEQFF. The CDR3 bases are TGCGCCAGCAGCCAATTTCAGATTACCTACAATGAGCAGTTCTTC.

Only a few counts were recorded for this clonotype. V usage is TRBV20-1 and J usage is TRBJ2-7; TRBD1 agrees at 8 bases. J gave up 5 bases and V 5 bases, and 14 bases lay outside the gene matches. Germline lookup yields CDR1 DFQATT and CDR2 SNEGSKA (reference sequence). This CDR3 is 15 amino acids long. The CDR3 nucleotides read TGCAGTGCTCCATCTTCCCGGACAGGGTCAAACGAGCAGTACTTC. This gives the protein CSAPSSRTGSNEQYF.

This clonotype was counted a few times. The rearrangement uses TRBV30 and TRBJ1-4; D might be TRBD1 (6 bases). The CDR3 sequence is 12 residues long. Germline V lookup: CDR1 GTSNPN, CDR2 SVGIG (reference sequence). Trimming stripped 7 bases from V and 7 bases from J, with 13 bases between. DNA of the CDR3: TGTGCCTACCAGGGGTTTAGTGAAAAACTGTTTTTT. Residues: CAYQGFSEKLFF.

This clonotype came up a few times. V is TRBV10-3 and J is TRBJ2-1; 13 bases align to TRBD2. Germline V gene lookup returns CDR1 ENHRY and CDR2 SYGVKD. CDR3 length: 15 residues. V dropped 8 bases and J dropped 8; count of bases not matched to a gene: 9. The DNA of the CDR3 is TGTGCCATCGGATCCCCGGGACTAGCGGGGTATGAGCAGTTCTTC. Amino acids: CAIGSPGLAGYEQFF.

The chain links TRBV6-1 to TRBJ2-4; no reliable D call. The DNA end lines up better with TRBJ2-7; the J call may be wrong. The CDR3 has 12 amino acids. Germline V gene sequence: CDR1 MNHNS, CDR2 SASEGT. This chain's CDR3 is CASSEGRIEQYF. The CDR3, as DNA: TGTGCCAGCAGTGAGGGTCGGATCGAGCAGTACTTC.

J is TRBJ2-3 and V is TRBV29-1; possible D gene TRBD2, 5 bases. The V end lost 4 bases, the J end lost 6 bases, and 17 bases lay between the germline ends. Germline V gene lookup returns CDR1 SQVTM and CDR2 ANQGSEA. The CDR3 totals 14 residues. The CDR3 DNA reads TGCAGCGTTGTTTTCGTGGGAGATGGGGATACGCAGTATTTT. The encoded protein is CSVVFVGDGDTQYF.

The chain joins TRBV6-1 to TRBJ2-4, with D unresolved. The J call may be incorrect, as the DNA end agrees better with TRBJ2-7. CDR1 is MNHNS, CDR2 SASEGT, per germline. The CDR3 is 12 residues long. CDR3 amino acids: CASSVDMYEQYF. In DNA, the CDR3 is TGTGCCAGCAGCGTAGACATGTACGAGCAGTACTTC.

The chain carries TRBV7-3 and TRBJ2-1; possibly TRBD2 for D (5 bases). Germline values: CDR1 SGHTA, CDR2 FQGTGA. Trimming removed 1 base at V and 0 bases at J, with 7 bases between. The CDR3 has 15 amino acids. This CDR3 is CASSLMRVSYNEQFF. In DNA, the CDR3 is TGTGCCAGCAGCTTAATGCGGGTCTCCTACAATGAGCAGTTCTTC.